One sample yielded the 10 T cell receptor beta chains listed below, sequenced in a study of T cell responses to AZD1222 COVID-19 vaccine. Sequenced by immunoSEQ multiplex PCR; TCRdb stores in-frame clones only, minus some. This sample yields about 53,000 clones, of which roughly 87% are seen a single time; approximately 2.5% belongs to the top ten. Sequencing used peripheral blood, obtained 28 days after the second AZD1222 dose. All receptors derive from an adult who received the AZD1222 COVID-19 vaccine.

Here the CDR3 reads CASNPPRGQRSSYEQYF. In nucleotides, the CDR3 is TGTGCCAGCAATCCCCCCCGCGGACAGCGGAGCTCCTACGAGCAGTACTTC. V is TRBV28 and J is TRBJ2-7; D perhaps matches TRBD1 (6 bases). This CDR3 is built from 17 residues. Trimming removed 7 bases at V and 0 bases at J, with 22 bases between. Germline V gene sequence: CDR1 MDHEN, CDR2 SYDVKM.

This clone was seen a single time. In nucleotides, the CDR3 is TGTGCCAGTAGCCTGCGGGGGGGCGCGAACACCGGGGAGCTGTTTTTT. Its protein is CASSLRGGANTGELFF. The chain employs TRBV19 and TRBJ2-2, with 9 bases identical to TRBD2. The junction had 5 bases not matched to a gene; V was cut back by 6 bases and J by 0 bases. Germline V gene lookup returns CDR1 LNHDA and CDR2 SQIVND (reference sequence). This CDR3 region has 16 residues.

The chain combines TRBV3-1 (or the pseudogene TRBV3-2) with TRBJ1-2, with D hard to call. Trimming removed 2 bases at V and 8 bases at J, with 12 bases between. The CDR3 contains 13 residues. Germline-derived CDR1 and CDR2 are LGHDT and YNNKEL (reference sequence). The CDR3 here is CASSQKDGLGYTF. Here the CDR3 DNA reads TGTGCCAGCAGCCAAAAAGACGGCTTAGGCTACACCTTC.

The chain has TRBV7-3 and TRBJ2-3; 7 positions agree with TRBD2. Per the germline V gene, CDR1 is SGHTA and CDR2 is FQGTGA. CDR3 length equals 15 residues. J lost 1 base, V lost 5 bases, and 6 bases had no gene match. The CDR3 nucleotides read TGTGCCAGCAGCGCCCCTAGCGGACGCACAGATACGCAGTATTTT. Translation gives CASSAPSGRTDTQYF.

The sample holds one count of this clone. CDR3 in amino acids: CASSLRTFWGAFF. Written as DNA, the CDR3 is TGTGCCAGCAGCCTACGGACTTTTTGGGGAGCTTTCTTT. This rearrangement joins TRBV28 to TRBJ1-1; D unresolved. Trimming removed 6 bases from V and 10 bases from J, with 18 bases in between. Germline V CDR1 and CDR2: MDHEN, SYDVKM. The CDR3 loop spans 13 amino acids.

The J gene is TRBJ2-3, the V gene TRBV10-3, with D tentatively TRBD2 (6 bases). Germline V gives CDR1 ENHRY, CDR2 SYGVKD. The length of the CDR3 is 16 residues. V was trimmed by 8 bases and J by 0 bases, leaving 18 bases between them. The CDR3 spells CAIREGGGTSTDTQYF. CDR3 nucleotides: TGTGCCATCCGAGAGGGAGGCGGAACGAGCACAGATACGCAGTATTTT.

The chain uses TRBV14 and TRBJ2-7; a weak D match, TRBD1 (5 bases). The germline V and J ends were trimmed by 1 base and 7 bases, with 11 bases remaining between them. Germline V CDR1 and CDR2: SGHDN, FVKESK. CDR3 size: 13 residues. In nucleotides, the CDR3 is TGTGCCAGCAGCCAAGCCAGGGTCGGGGAGCAGTACTTC. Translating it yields CASSQARVGEQYF.

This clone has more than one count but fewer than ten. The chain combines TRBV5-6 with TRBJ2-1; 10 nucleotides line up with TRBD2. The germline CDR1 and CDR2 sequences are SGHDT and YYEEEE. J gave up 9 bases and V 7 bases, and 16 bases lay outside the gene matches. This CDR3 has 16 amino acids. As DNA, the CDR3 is TGTGCCAGCTCCACCCTCACAGGGGAGCGGGAGGGTGAGCAGTTCTTC. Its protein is CASSTLTGEREGEQFF.

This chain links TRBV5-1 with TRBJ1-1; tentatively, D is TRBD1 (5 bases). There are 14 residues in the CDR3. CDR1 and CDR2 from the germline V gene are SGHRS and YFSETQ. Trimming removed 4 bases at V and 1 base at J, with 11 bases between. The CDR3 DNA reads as TGCGCCAGCAGCCCCCAGGGAGGGAACACTGAAGCTTTCTTT. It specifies CASSPQGGNTEAFF.

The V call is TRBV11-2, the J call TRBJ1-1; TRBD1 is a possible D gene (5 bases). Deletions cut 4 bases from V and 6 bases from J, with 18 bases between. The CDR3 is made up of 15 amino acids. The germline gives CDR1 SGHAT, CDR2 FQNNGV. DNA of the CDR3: TGTGCCAGCAGCTCCCCAGGCAGGGTTGGAGCTGAAGCTTTCTTT. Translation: CASSSPGRVGAEAFF.